Presented here are 22 T cell receptor beta chains from one specimen sequenced in a study of cytomegalovirus exposure and HLA in healthy donors (dated by TCRdb to the late 2010s). The receptor library was made with the immunoSEQ multiplex PCR assay. For the multiplex PCR, a mixture combining 60 forward primers for TCR Vbeta segments and 13 reverse primers for TCR Jbeta segments was used. In its TCRdb copy, this immuneACCESS table keeps in-frame sequences only and misses some clones. Where compared with another copy, unresolved V genes explain less than half of these, and the others have no known cause. The sample data list hundreds of thousands of clones, and about 79% of these were observed just once. 1.8% of the sample goes to the ten largest clones. Sequencing was done on a sample of PBMCs. Every receptor here comes from a male donor in good health and CMV-seronegative.

This chain joins TRBV29-1 and TRBJ2-1; TRBD1 might be the D (5 bases). V was pared by 5 bases and J by 4 bases, with 21 bases between. This CDR3 has 16 residues. The germline CDR1 and CDR2 sequences are SQVTM and ANQGSEA. Here the CDR3 reads CSVSLSGAVDYNEQFF. In DNA form, the CDR3 reads TGCAGCGTTTCATTAAGTGGGGCGGTAGATTACAATGAGCAGTTCTTC.

This clone was seen a handful of times. DNA of the CDR3: TGTGCCAGCAGTGTTGAGCAGGGGCGGAGAGAGACCCAGTACTTC. It specifies CASSVEQGRRETQYF. The gene calls are TRBV2 and TRBJ2-5; a weak D match, TRBD1 (6 bases). The CDR3 is 15 residues long. Germline V gene lookup returns CDR1 SNHLY and CDR2 FYNNEI. The V end was cut by 4 bases, the J end by 4 bases, with 16 bases between. Full variable domain (outside the CDR3, taken from reference TRBV2 and TRBJ2-5): EPEVTQTPSHQVTQMGQEVILRCVPISNHLYFYWYRQILGQKVEFLVSFYNNEISEKSEIFDDQFSVERPDGSNFTLKIRSTKLEDSAMYFCASSVEQGRRETQYFGPGTRLLVL.

The gene calls are TRBV5-1 and TRBJ1-1; D perhaps matches TRBD1 (5 bases). CDR1 is SGHRS, CDR2 YFSETQ, per germline. The CDR3 totals 15 residues. The V end lost 5 bases, the J end lost 0 bases, and 14 bases lay between the germline ends. The CDR3 DNA follows: TGCGCCAGCAGGGGACTGGGGACGGTGAACACTGAAGCTTTCTTT. Its translation: CASRGLGTVNTEAFF.

V gene TRBV6-1 combines with J gene TRBJ2-2, with 11 positions matching TRBD2. The junction had 4 bases not matched to a gene; V was cut back by 4 bases and J by 3 bases. Germline V gene sequence: CDR1 MNHNS, CDR2 SASEGT. CDR3 length: 16 amino acids. CDR3 loop: CASSGGTSGHTGELFF. The CDR3 DNA is TGTGCCAGCAGTGGGGGGACTAGCGGTCACACCGGGGAGCTGTTTTTT.

The V gene is TRBV7-8, the J gene TRBJ1-5; the match to TRBD1 covers 7 bases. V was clipped by 4 bases and J by 3 bases; unmatched bases: 12. CDR1 is SGHVS and CDR2 is FQNEAQ in the germline V gene. This CDR3 is built from 17 residues. CDR3 nucleotides: TGTGCCAGCAGCTCGTCGGGTTGGACAGGATCCAATCAGCCCCAGCATTTT. The encoded protein is CASSSSGWTGSNQPQHF.

The chain links TRBV27 to TRBJ1-5, with D tentatively TRBD1 (6 bases). This CDR3 comprises 17 residues. Looked up from germline, CDR1 is MNHEY and CDR2 is SMNVEV (reference sequence). V was shortened by 1 base and J by 2 bases, with 15 bases between the two germline ends. In DNA, the CDR3 is TGTGCCAGCAGTTTATATGCAGGGGTGGTGGGCAATCAGCCCCAGCATTTT. It specifies CASSLYAGVVGNQPQHF.

V gene TRBV11-2 combines with J gene TRBJ2-1; 10 bases align to TRBD1. V lost 5 bases to trimming and J lost 7 bases; unmatched junction nucleotides: 14. The CDR3 consists of 17 residues. Germline V CDR1 and CDR2: SGHAT, FQNNGV. CDR3 residues: CASSRGSGTGELNEQFF. For the CDR3, the DNA is TGTGCCAGCAGCAGAGGATCCGGGACAGGGGAACTAAATGAGCAGTTCTTC.

This chain uses TRBV6-5 with TRBJ1-5, with no clear D. Trimming left V 6 bases short and J 7 bases short, with 13 bases between. Per germline, CDR1 MNHEY and CDR2 SVGAGI. The CDR3 sequence is 13 residues long. CDR3 protein: CASSPGRNQPQHF. CDR3 sequence (DNA): TGTGCCAGCAGCCCCGGGAGGAACCAGCCCCAGCATTTT.

This sequence joins TRBV5-1 and TRBJ2-1; TRBD1 matches 10 bases. V gave up 0 bases and J gave up 9 bases; unmatched junction bases: 9. Germline V gene sequence: CDR1 SGHRS, CDR2 YFSETQ. CDR3 size: 16 residues. The CDR3 loop is CASSLAGGDRGSEQFF. Here the CDR3 DNA reads TGCGCCAGCAGCTTGGCTGGGGGGGACAGGGGAAGTGAGCAGTTCTTC.

The chain joins TRBV5-6 to TRBJ2-7; a possible D gene is TRBD1 (6 bases). This CDR3 is 16 amino acids long. With 4 bases removed from V and 0 bases from J, the gap between germline ends came to 17 bases. Looked up from germline, CDR1 is SGHDT and CDR2 is YYEEEE. The DNA for the CDR3 is TGTGCCAGCAGCGAAACCGGGACATCTAGCTCCTACGAGCAGTACTTC. Translating it yields CASSETGTSSSYEQYF.

Here the CDR3 DNA reads TGTGCCAGCAGGGCCAGGGAGGGTACTGAAGCTTTCTTT. This translates into CASRAREGTEAFF. This sequence joins TRBV2 and TRBJ1-1, with D tentatively TRBD1 (5 bases). The CDR3 has 13 residues. V was trimmed by 6 bases and J by 5 bases, leaving 13 bases between them. CDR1 and CDR2 from the germline V gene are SNHLY and FYNNEI.

This clone was seen a handful of times. The junction departs from the called germline gene at one end, perhaps through a read error. The chain employs TRBV2 and TRBJ2-1; D may be TRBD1 (6 bases). CDR1 is SNHLY and CDR2 is FYNNEI in the germline V gene. The CDR3 sequence is 16 residues long. In DNA form, the CDR3 reads TGTGCCAGCAGGGAAGGGGGAGCCGGGGATAACAATGAGCAGTTCTTC. Protein product: CASREGGAGDNNEQFF. The variable domain in full, completed from reference TRBV2 and TRBJ2-1, reads EPEVTQTPSHQVTQMGQEVILRCVPISNHLYFYWYRQILGQKVEFLVSFYNNEISEKSEIFDDQFSVERPDGSNFTLKIRSTKLEDSAMYFCASREGGAGDNNEQFFGPGTRLTVL.

This chain links TRBV4-3 with TRBJ2-1; D possibly corresponds to TRBD2 (6 bases). This CDR3 has 17 amino acids. V lost 4 bases to trimming and J lost 0 bases, with 16 bases between them. The germline gives CDR1 LGHNA, CDR2 YSLEER. This CDR3 is CASSRLWEAHSYNEQFF. The CDR3 nucleotides read TGCGCCAGCAGCCGGTTATGGGAGGCCCACTCCTACAATGAGCAGTTCTTC.

The V and J genes are TRBV5-1 and TRBJ1-2, with TRBD1 matching over 7 bases. The trim removed 7 bases at V and 4 bases at J, leaving 13 bases unmatched. This CDR3 region has 15 residues. Germline V gene sequence: CDR1 SGHRS, CDR2 YFSETQ. In nucleotides, the CDR3 is TGCGCCAGCCCTCCCACAGGGGAAGGTGGCTATGGCTACACCTTC. This sequence encodes CASPPTGEGGYGYTF.

This clone was picked up a small number of times. The chain is built from TRBV6-5 and TRBJ2-3; D not resolved. V was clipped by 2 bases and J by 4 bases, with 4 bases between them. CDR1 and CDR2 (germline): MNHEY, SVGAGI. The CDR3 length is 12 residues. The CDR3 here is CASSYGPDTQYF. The DNA for the CDR3 is TGTGCCAGCAGTTACGGGCCAGATACGCAGTATTTT.

This clone showed up just once. This chain uses TRBV27 with TRBJ1-2; D may be TRBD1 (5 bases). Trimming cost V 2 bases and J 2 bases, with 9 bases left between them. Germline CDR1 is MNHEY and CDR2 is SMNVEV (reference sequence). The CDR3 runs 14 residues. This chain's CDR3 is CASSLKTANYGYTF. CDR3 DNA: TGTGCCAGCAGTTTAAAGACAGCCAACTATGGCTACACCTTC.

This clone was seen a single time. One junction end does not reproduce the germline sequence, and a read error may be involved. This rearrangement joins TRBV4-2 to TRBJ1-1, with 9 bases matching TRBD1. The CDR3 is 14 residues long. Germline V gene lookup returns CDR1 LGHNA and CDR2 YNFKEQ. The CDR3 DNA reads TGTGTCAGCAGCCAGGGGGACAGGGACACTGAAGCTTTCTTT. Its translation is CVSSQGDRDTEAFF.

The sample holds one count of this clone. This rearrangement joins TRBV18 to TRBJ2-5; 7 nucleotides match TRBD2. The ends lost 3 bases at V and 5 bases at J; junction bases unmatched: 12. The CDR3 is 16 amino acids. Germline CDR1 reads KGHSH; CDR2 reads LQKENI. The CDR3 sequence: CASSPPGTNRQETQYF. CDR3 coding DNA: TGTGCCAGCTCACCCCCCGGGACTAATAGGCAGGAGACCCAGTACTTC.

The rearrangement links TRBV5-1 to TRBJ1-1, with a tentative D call TRBD1 (6 bases). V shed 2 bases and J shed 1 base, with 12 bases lying between them. The length of the CDR3 is 15 residues. The germline CDR1 and CDR2 sequences are SGHRS and YFSETQ. The CDR3 DNA is TGCGCCAGCAGCTTCGACAGGAGATCGAACACTGAAGCTTTCTTT. Encoded protein: CASSFDRRSNTEAFF.

The V gene is TRBV7-9, the J gene TRBJ1-1; D is unresolved. The CDR3 covers 14 residues. CDR1 is SEHNR and CDR2 is FQNEAQ in the germline V gene (reference sequence). V was pared by 2 bases and J by 0 bases, with 7 bases between. CDR3 nucleotide sequence: TGTGCCAGCAGCTTAACAGCGGTGAACACTGAAGCTTTCTTT. It specifies CASSLTAVNTEAFF.

The chain carries TRBV28 and TRBJ1-1; D perhaps matches TRBD1 (5 bases). The CDR3 runs to 11 residues. The germline V and J ends were trimmed by 3 bases and 8 bases, with 7 bases remaining between them. Germline values: CDR1 MDHEN, CDR2 SYDVKM. For the CDR3, the DNA is TGTGCCAGCAGTTTGGGGCAGGAAGCTTTCTTT. Its protein product is CASSLGQEAFF.

The chain is built from TRBV6-1 and TRBJ2-7; the D gene is possibly TRBD1 (5 bases). CDR1 is MNHNS and CDR2 is SASEGT in the germline V gene. CDR3 length equals 14 residues. Trimming removed 2 bases from V and 4 bases from J, with 12 bases in between. The CDR3 loop reads CASSEQGLVYEQYF. CDR3 in DNA: TGTGCCAGCAGTGAACAGGGTTTGGTATACGAGCAGTACTTC.